The sample holds a few counts of the clone carrying this T cell receptor (beta chain). What it recognizes is unknown. Sequencing libraries made from TCR beta cDNA carried unique molecular identifiers. TCRdb redid the calling of the PCR reads with MiXCR, one entry per CDR3 protein. The data contain hundreds of thousands of distinct CDR3 sequences, just under 30% of them singletons. The entry originates in a study of post-analysis software for immune sequencing data. The wider study: The disease courses covered relapsing-remitting, secondary progressive and progressive-relapsing multiple sclerosis. Study-level results: Controls significantly exceeded multiple sclerosis patients in normalized Chao1 diversity. About 5 TRBV segments appeared more often in patients than in controls, and TRBV5-6, TRBV5-1 and TRBV20-1 were among these. Strong co-clustering by F measure linked samples that shared a preparation batch.

V lost 5 bases to trimming and J lost 4 bases; unmatched junction nucleotides: 10. The CDR3 sequence is 15 residues long. The germline gives CDR1 SGHTA, CDR2 FQGNSA. Specimen: blood. The clonotype was recovered from a girl under 18 with multiple sclerosis. This chain uses TRBV7-2 with TRBJ1-2, with TRBD1 matching over 7 bases. Here the CDR3 reads CASSAPSGTVYGYTF. CDR3 sequence (DNA): TGTGCCAGCAGCGCCCCCTCCGGGACAGTCTATGGCTACACCTTC. Full variable domain (missing parts from reference TRBV7-2 and TRBJ1-2): GAGVSQSPSNKVTEKGKDVELRCDPISGHTALYWYRQSLGQGLEFLIYFQGNSAPDKSGLPSDRFSAERTGGSVSTLTIQRTQQEDSAVYLCASSAPSGTVYGYTFGSGTRLTVV.